This T cell receptor (beta chain) was obtained from a study of T-cell memory formation after mild COVID-19. Broader study findings: The study detected some responding clones in pre-infection memory, suggesting cross-reactive memory joined.

The CDR3 has 14 amino acids. Per the germline V gene, CDR1 is SGHRS and CDR2 is YFSETQ. Trimming cost V 6 bases and J 2 bases, with 14 bases left between them. On this clonotype itself: Its matching antigen is unknown.

One entry per CDR3 protein, called by TCRdb with MiXCR from the 5' RACE reads. The data contain 300,000 to 400,000 distinct CDR3 sequences, under 30% of them singletons. This sequence was found in an adult woman who had mild COVID-19 (a few samples of this study predate the infection). Cell type and time point are not known. The V and J genes are TRBV5-1 and TRBJ1-1, with a tentative D call TRBD1 (6 bases). Sequencing was performed on PBMCs or a T cell subset sorted from them (not recorded which). This CDR3 is CASTGGRGNTEAFF. The CDR3 nucleotides are TGCGCCAGCACTGGGGGCAGAGGAAACACTGAAGCTTTCTTT.